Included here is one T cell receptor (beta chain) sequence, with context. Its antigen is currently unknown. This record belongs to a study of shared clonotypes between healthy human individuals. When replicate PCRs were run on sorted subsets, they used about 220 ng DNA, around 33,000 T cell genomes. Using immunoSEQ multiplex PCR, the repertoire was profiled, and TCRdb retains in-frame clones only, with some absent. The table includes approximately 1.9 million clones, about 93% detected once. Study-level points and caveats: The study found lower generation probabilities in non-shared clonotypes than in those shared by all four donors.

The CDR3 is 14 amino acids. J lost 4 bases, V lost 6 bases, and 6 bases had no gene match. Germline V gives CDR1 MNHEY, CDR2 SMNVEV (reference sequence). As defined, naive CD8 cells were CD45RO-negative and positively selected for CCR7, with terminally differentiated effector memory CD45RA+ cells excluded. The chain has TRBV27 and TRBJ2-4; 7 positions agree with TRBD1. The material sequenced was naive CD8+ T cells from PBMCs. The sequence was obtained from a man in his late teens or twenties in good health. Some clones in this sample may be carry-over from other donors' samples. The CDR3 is CASSPPGQKNIQYF. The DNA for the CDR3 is TGTGCCAGCAGCCCTCCGGGACAGAAAAACATTCAGTACTTC.